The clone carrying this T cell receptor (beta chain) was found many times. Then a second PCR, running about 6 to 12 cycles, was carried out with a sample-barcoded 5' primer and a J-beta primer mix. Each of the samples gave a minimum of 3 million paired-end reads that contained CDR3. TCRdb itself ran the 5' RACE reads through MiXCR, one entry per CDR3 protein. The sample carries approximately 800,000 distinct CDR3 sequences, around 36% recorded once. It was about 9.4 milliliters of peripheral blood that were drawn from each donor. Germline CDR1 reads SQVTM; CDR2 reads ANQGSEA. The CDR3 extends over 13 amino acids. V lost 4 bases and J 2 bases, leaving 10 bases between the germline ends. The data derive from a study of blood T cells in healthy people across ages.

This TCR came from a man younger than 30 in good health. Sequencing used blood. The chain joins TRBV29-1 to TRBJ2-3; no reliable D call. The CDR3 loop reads CSVGTRYTDTQYF. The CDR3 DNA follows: TGCAGCGTTGGCACGAGATACACAGATACGCAGTATTTT.